The entry below describes one T cell receptor beta chain. No antigen is known for it. The repertoire was sequenced with immunoSEQ multiplex PCR; TCRdb's copy has only in-frame clones and lacks some. Here the sample spans about 26,000 clones, 70% to 90% being singletons. CDR3 length: 16 amino acids. V lost 5 bases, J lost 5 bases, and 7 bases stayed unmatched. Germline V gene lookup returns CDR1 SNHLY and CDR2 FYNNEI. The data were obtained in a study of cytotoxic CD8 clonotypes in ibrutinib-treated CLL. Study conclusions and caveats: Clonotypes that were public were uncommon, and they contracted or stayed stable on treatment.

The source material was PBMCs, sampled after 24 months of ibrutinib treatment. The chain uses TRBV2 and TRBJ2-5; 14 nucleotides match TRBD2. This TCR was sampled from a human donor with chronic lymphocytic leukemia. CDR3 amino acids: CASSRTSGGLVETQYF. The CDR3 region has the DNA TGTGCCAGCAGTAGGACTAGCGGGGGGCTAGTGGAGACCCAGTACTTC.